This T cell receptor beta chain is drawn from a study of post-analysis software for immune sequencing data. The wider study: The courses of disease that were included comprised relapsing-remitting, secondary progressive and progressive-relapsing multiple sclerosis.

Unique molecular identifiers tagged the TCR beta cDNA libraries. Between roughly 0.95 and 10 million T cells gave rise to roughly 0.5 million cDNA molecules. TCRdb re-analysed the PCR reads in MiXCR, keeping a single row per CDR3 protein. The sample consists of 750,000 to 950,000 distinct CDR3 sequences, approximately 53% of them appearing once. The sample comprised blood. The sequence was collected from a girl between 10 and 17 years old with multiple sclerosis.

In nucleotides, the CDR3 is TGCGCCAGCAGCCAAGAGTTGGAGACCCAGTACTTC. Amino acid sequence: CASSQELETQYF. V and J are TRBV4-1 and TRBJ2-5; D remains ambiguous. The CDR3 consists of 12 residues. V gave up 0 bases and J gave up 5 bases, with 4 bases separating them. In germline, CDR1 is MGHRA, CDR2 YSYEKL.